This is a list of T cell receptor beta chains from one sample in a study of long-term antiretroviral therapy in people with HIV. TCRdb keeps only in-frame clones here, not all; method: immunoSEQ multiplex PCR. The sample lists about 43,000 clones, about nine tenths occurring once. The source was unsorted PBMCs, collected 0.1 years before starting antiretroviral therapy. These receptors originate from a woman in her forties or fifties with HIV. Each CDR3 is given with its conserved first and last residue. The order of the fields is clone size, V gene, D gene, J gene, CDR3 DNA, CDR3 protein. A D gene is named only where the DNA matches it firmly. Clone size is given for some rows only: seen once, a few or many times, or a class if the clone is expanded.

.	TRBV6-1	.	TRBJ1-1	TGTGCCAGCAGTGAAGAATATGGGGACACTGAAGCTTTCTTT	CASSEEYGDTEAFF
.	TRBV4-2	.	TRBJ2-2	TGTGCCAGCAGCCAAGATACCCCCGGAACGAACACCGGGGAGCTGTTTTTT	CASSQDTPGTNTGELFF
.	TRBV4-3	TRBD2	TRBJ2-1	TGCGCCAGCAGCCAAGAGGGTACTAGCGGGGGGGCCTACAATGAGCAGTTCTTC	CASSQEGTSGGAYNEQFF
.	TRBV10-3	TRBD1	TRBJ2-7	TGTGCCATCAGTGGTTCACCGGGACAGGGTGTAGACGAGCAGTACTTC	CAISGSPGQGVDEQYF
.	TRBV2	.	TRBJ2-1	TGTGCCAGCAGTGAGGCTAGGTCGTTCAATGAGCAGTTCTTC	CASSEARSFNEQFF
.	TRBV6-1	.	TRBJ1-2	TGTGCCAGCAGCGACGCGTTCAGGGCCGGCTACACCTTC	CASSDAFRAGYTF
.	TRBV9	.	TRBJ1-2	TGTGCCAGCAGCGTAGCCGGGGACATGTACTATGGCTACACCTTC	CASSVAGDMYYGYTF
.	TRBV21-1	.	TRBJ2-7	TGTGCCAGCAATGGGGCCAACTCCTACGAGCAGTACTTC	CASNGANSYEQYF
.	TRBV4-2	.	TRBJ2-3	TGTGCCAGCAGCCAAGTGGGTACAGATACGCAGTATTTT	CASSQVGTDTQYF
.	TRBV4-1	TRBD1	TRBJ1-1	TGCGCCAGCAGCCAAGAAGCAGACAGGGGGTGGACTGAAGCTTTCTTT	CASSQEADRGWTEAFF
few	TRBV5-6	.	TRBJ1-2	TGTGCCAGCAGTCCGGGGGGCGGTTATGGCTACACCTTC	CASSPGGGYGYTF
.	TRBV20-1	.	TRBJ2-5	TGCAGTGCGAGCTCAAAAGAGACCCAGTACTTC	CSASSKETQYF
once	TRBV5-6	.	TRBJ1-5	TGTGCCAGCAGTTTTCAGGGGAGCCTGCAAGGTCAGCCCCAGCATTTT	CASSFQGSLQGQPQHF
few	TRBV2	TRBD1	TRBJ1-5	TGTGCCAGCAGTGCGGGACAGGAGTCTCAGCCCCAGCATTTT	CASSAGQESQPQHF
once	TRBV6-5	.	TRBJ2-7	TGTGCCAGCAGGGACCAGCAACAGAGGTACGAGCAGTACTTC	CASRDQQQRYEQYF
.	TRBV5-4	.	TRBJ2-4	TGTGCCAGCAGCTTGGGGTGGGGATCGGACATTCAGTACTTC	CASSLGWGSDIQYF
.	TRBV7-3	.	TRBJ1-1	TGTGCCAGCAGTGTGGGTGGCACTGAAGCTTTCTTT	CASSVGGTEAFF
.	TRBV30	TRBD1	TRBJ1-4	TGTGCCTGGAGTTCACAGGGGCTCGTGGAGGAAAAACTGTTTTTT	CAWSSQGLVEEKLFF
.	TRBV7-2	.	TRBJ2-7	TGTGCCAGCAGCTTATTACAGGGCTACGAGCAGTACTTC	CASSLLQGYEQYF
few	TRBV7-9	TRBD1	TRBJ2-7	TGTGCCACCTCCGGGACAGGCGAACCTTCCTACGAGCAGTACTTC	CATSGTGEPSYEQYF
.	TRBV11-3	.	TRBJ2-1	TGTGCCAGCAGCTTTGGGGGCTTACGAGGGGCAGGCAATGAGCAGTTCTTC	CASSFGGLRGAGNEQFF
.	TRBV19	TRBD1	TRBJ1-5	TGTGCCAGTAGTCTCACCGGGACAGGGGTCGGTAGCAATCAGCCCCAGCATTTT	CASSLTGTGVGSNQPQHF
.	TRBV28	.	TRBJ1-2	TGTGCCAGCAGTTTAGGGGGCGGGGGGCCTAACTATGGCTACACCTTC	CASSLGGGGPNYGYTF
.	TRBV5-1	.	TRBJ2-5	TGCGCCAGCAGCTTTTGGACAGTTCAAGAGACCCAGTACTTC	CASSFWTVQETQYF
.	TRBV7-2	TRBD2	TRBJ2-3	TGTGCCAGCAGCATAGCGGGGGGATCCACAGATACGCAGTATTTT	CASSIAGGSTDTQYF
.	TRBV5-1	.	TRBJ1-2	TGCGCCAGCAGGGAGCCCGGGGCGGATGGCTACACCTTC	CASREPGADGYTF
.	TRBV5-6	.	TRBJ2-3	TGTGCCAGCAGCCCCCACTACACAGATACGCAGTATTTT	CASSPHYTDTQYF
.	TRBV4-3	TRBD1	TRBJ1-3	TGCGCCAGCAGCCAAGATATCGACAGGGGGCCTGGAAACACCATATATTTT	CASSQDIDRGPGNTIYF
.	TRBV19	.	TRBJ1-2	TGTGCCAGTAGTCGGACGTCAACTAGCGGCTACACCTTC	CASSRTSTSGYTF
.	TRBV6-5	.	TRBJ1-2	TGTGCCAGCAGTTACTCGGGGGTGGACTATGGCTACACCTTC	CASSYSGVDYGYTF
.	TRBV9	.	TRBJ2-1	TGTGCCAGCAGCCCCCGGGAGAAAACCTACAATGAGCAGTTCTTC	CASSPREKTYNEQFF
.	TRBV6-1	.	TRBJ2-3	TGTGCCAGCAGTGAACTATATCCAGACACAGATACGCAGTATTTT	CASSELYPDTDTQYF
.	TRBV5-1	.	TRBJ1-3	TGCGCCAGCAGCAACGGACGGCACTCTGGAAACACCATATATTTT	CASSNGRHSGNTIYF
.	TRBV28	TRBD2	TRBJ2-1	TGTGCCAGCGTTAGCGGGGGGAACAATGAGCAGTTCTTC	CASVSGGNNEQFF
.	TRBV27	.	TRBJ2-1	TGTGCCAGCAGTTTATTAGAGGTAGGAACTGAGCAGTTCTTC	CASSLLEVGTEQFF
once	TRBV15	TRBD2	TRBJ2-7	TGTGCCACCGGACAGACTAGCGGGGGCTACGAGCAGTACTTC	CATGQTSGGYEQYF
once	TRBV11-3	TRBD2	TRBJ2-1	TGTGCCAGCAGCTTAGAAAGCGGGGGGGCCTCTCGGTTCTTC	CASSLESGGASRFF
.	TRBV7-2	.	TRBJ2-2	TGTGCCAGCAGCGCAGGGGCTTCGAACACCGGGGAGCTGTTTTTT	CASSAGASNTGELFF
.	TRBV27	.	TRBJ1-6	TGTGCCAGCAGTTTTGGGGCGAGGGATTCACCCCTCCACTTT	CASSFGARDSPLHF
once	TRBV7-2	.	TRBJ2-2	TGTGCCAGCAGCTTAGCGCTCCGGACCGGGGAGCTGTTTTTT	CASSLALRTGELFF
.	TRBV6-5	.	TRBJ1-2	.	CASSTSGNYGYTF
.	TRBV27	TRBD1	TRBJ1-2	TGTGCCAGCCGGACAGGGGGTTCCTATGGCTACACCTTC	CASRTGGSYGYTF
.	TRBV18	.	TRBJ1-4	TGTGCCAGCTCGACGTCGGGCCCAACTAATGAAAAACTGTTTTTT	CASSTSGPTNEKLFF
.	TRBV7-9	.	TRBJ1-5	TGTGCCAGCAGCCCTTCGACAGGAGGCTCCGGTTCTCAGCCCCAGCATTTT	CASSPSTGGSGSQPQHF
once	TRBV2	.	TRBJ2-2	TGTGCCAGCAGTGGGACAGTCACCGGGGAGCTGTTTTTT	CASSGTVTGELFF
.	TRBV7-9	.	TRBJ1-1	TGTGCCAGCAGCTTAAGTAATAGGGACACTGAAGCTTTCTTT	CASSLSNRDTEAFF
.	TRBV27	TRBD1	TRBJ1-4	TGTGCCAGCAGTCCTACAGGGGGGCGGGATGAAAAACTGTTTTTT	CASSPTGGRDEKLFF
once	TRBV6-5	.	TRBJ2-5	TGTGCCAGCAGTTGGGCGCTAGGAGAGACCCAGTACTTC	CASSWALGETQYF
.	TRBV4-2	TRBD2	TRBJ2-1	TGTGCCAGCAGCCGTAGGCGGGGGGCGGACAATGAGCAGTTCTTC	CASSRRRGADNEQFF
.	TRBV4-3	TRBD2	TRBJ2-2	TGCGCCAGCAGCCAAGAGAGACTAGCGGGGCGCAACGGGGAGCTGTTTTTT	CASSQERLAGRNGELFF
.	TRBV30	TRBD2	TRBJ2-3	TGTGCCTGGAGTCTGGGAGCGGGGGAAGTCACAGATACGCAGTATTTT	CAWSLGAGEVTDTQYF
.	TRBV9	TRBD2	TRBJ2-7	TGTGCCAGCGCCTACCTGACCGCGGGGGACGAGCAGTACTTC	CASAYLTAGDEQYF
few	TRBV11-3	.	TRBJ1-3	TGTGCCAGCAGCTTAGACTCTGGAAACACCATATATTTT	CASSLDSGNTIYF